One T cell receptor beta chain is described in this entry. Its target is not known. Random hexamers primed reverse transcription of 0.5 to 1 ug RNA. Amplification of TCR beta CDR3 by immunoSEQ multiplex PCR spanned 54 Vbeta and 13 Jbeta. Each CDR3 protein is one row after TCRdb ran MiXCR on the immunoSEQ multiplex PCR reads. The sample contains 150,000 to 180,000 distinct CDR3 sequences, just under 97% of which appear only once. Peripheral blood CD8+ and CD4+ T cells were profiled by TCR beta sequencing. The multiple sclerosis controls comprised treatment-naive patients whose relapsing-remitting disease was stable or active. The data are from a study of CD8 T cells in Susac syndrome. Whole-study results and caveats: As the study acknowledged, the number of individuals who were part of its TCR sequencing and HLA analysis was relatively small.

This CDR3 spans 13 amino acids. Trimming shortened V by 7 bases and J by 4 bases, and 14 bases separated the two germline ends. Germline CDR1 reads SQVTM; CDR2 reads ANQGSEA. The sequenced sample was CD8+ T cells from PBMCs. The V call is TRBV29-1, the J call TRBJ2-1; D might be TRBD2 (5 bases). This TCR came from a human donor with multiple sclerosis. The CDR3 spells CSAEHGGYNEQFF. The CDR3 nucleotides are TGCAGCGCAGAACATGGCGGGTACAATGAGCAGTTCTTC.